This T cell receptor (beta chain) was sequenced in a study of OX40 agonist ivuxolimab in advanced cancers. Notes on this clone: Its antigen is not identified.

Germline V gene sequence: CDR1 MNHEY, CDR2 SVGAGI. Trimming removed 2 bases from V and 11 bases from J; junction bases left unmatched: 5. CDR3 size: 12 residues. Baseline was the first blood sampling point, followed by cycle 4 day 1 and cycle 7 day 1. Study-level points and caveats: Clonal expansion was seen in CD4+ and CD8+ blood T cells by week 6 at 0.1 to 3.0 mg/kg.

TCRdb's table, derived via immunoSEQ multiplex PCR, lists solely in-frame clones and lacks some. The table shows around 140,000 clones, with about 93% occurring only once. This chain connects TRBV6-5 to TRBJ2-5, with 7 bases lining up with TRBD1. The material was CD4+ or CD8+ T cells sorted from blood, obtained in a trial of the OX40 agonist ivuxolimab. This receptor was obtained from an adult with an advanced solid tumor such as melanoma, head and neck, liver or kidney cancer. CDR3 in amino acids: CASSYPRGNQYF. Written as DNA, the CDR3 is TGTGCCAGCAGTTACCCCAGGGGGAATCAGTACTTC.